The rows below give T cell receptor beta chains drawn from one sample of a study of blood T cells in healthy people across ages. From the 5' RACE reads, TCRdb called clonotypes with MiXCR, one entry per CDR3 protein. The sample includes some 1.4 million distinct CDR3 sequences, roughly 45% of them seen just once. The sequenced material came from blood. Receptor source: a woman aged 18-29 years in good health. Each CDR3 is given with its conserved first and last residue. The D gene is left open where the match is weak. Where a row states a size, it is once, few, many or the class of an expanded clone; other rows omit it.

abundance: NA
d_gene: NA
j_gene: TRBJ2-1
v_gene: TRBV6-5
CDR3aa: CASSYSLPRGIYSEQFF
CDR3nt: TGTGCCAGCAGTTACTCCCTGCCAAGAGGGATATACAGTGAGCAGTTCTTC

abundance: NA
d_gene: NA
j_gene: TRBJ2-7
v_gene: TRBV29-1
CDR3aa: CSVGGETGEQYF
CDR3nt: TGCAGCGTTGGGGGGGAAACCGGGGAGCAGTACTTC

abundance: NA
d_gene: TRBD1
j_gene: TRBJ2-1
v_gene: TRBV4-1
CDR3aa: CASSQVQGDGEQFF
CDR3nt: TGCGCCAGCAGCCAAGTGCAGGGGGACGGTGAGCAGTTCTTC

abundance: NA
d_gene: TRBD2
j_gene: TRBJ2-7
v_gene: TRBV18
CDR3aa: CASSMGGSTYEQYF
CDR3nt: TGTGCCAGCTCGATGGGGGGGTCCACCTACGAGCAGTACTTC

abundance: NA
d_gene: TRBD2
j_gene: TRBJ2-3
v_gene: TRBV27
CDR3aa: CASSLGLATNTDTQYF
CDR3nt: TGTGCCAGCAGTTTGGGACTAGCGACGAATACAGATACGCAGTATTTT

abundance: NA
d_gene: TRBD2
j_gene: TRBJ2-5
v_gene: TRBV2
CDR3aa: CASRHSGGIQEAQYF
CDR3nt: TGTGCCAGCAGACATAGCGGGGGAATCCAAGAGGCCCAGTACTTC

abundance: few
d_gene: TRBD2
j_gene: TRBJ2-1
v_gene: TRBV29-1
CDR3aa: CSVEDPFGEGTYNEQFF
CDR3nt: TGCAGCGTTGAAGATCCGTTTGGGGAGGGGACCTACAATGAGCAGTTCTTC

abundance: NA
d_gene: NA
j_gene: TRBJ1-2
v_gene: TRBV27
CDR3aa: CASSVAPLTTNYGYTF
CDR3nt: TGTGCCAGCAGTGTCGCCCCATTAACCACTAACTATGGCTACACCTTC

abundance: NA
d_gene: TRBD2
j_gene: TRBJ2-1
v_gene: TRBV29-1
CDR3aa: CSVAFRRGAGGGNEQFF
CDR3nt: TGCAGCGTTGCGTTTCGGAGGGGAGCGGGAGGAGGGAATGAGCAGTTCTTC

abundance: few
d_gene: TRBD2
j_gene: TRBJ2-3
v_gene: TRBV5-4
CDR3aa: CSSSLRSGGRALKTDTQYF
CDR3nt: TGTTCCAGCAGCTTGAGATCAGGCGGGAGGGCCTTGAAGACAGATACGCAGTATTTT

abundance: NA
d_gene: NA
j_gene: TRBJ1-2
v_gene: TRBV29-1
CDR3aa: CSVGPRLHYGYTF
CDR3nt: TGCAGCGTTGGCCCCAGATTGCACTATGGCTACACCTTC

abundance: few
d_gene: TRBD2
j_gene: TRBJ2-7
v_gene: TRBV29-1
CDR3aa: CSVESSGGYEQYF
CDR3nt: TGCAGCGTTGAATCTAGCGGGGGCTACGAGCAGTACTTC

abundance: NA
d_gene: TRBD2
j_gene: TRBJ2-7
v_gene: TRBV12-3/TRBV12-4
CDR3aa: CASTLHLSGTYEQYF
CDR3nt: TGTGCCAGCACCTTGCATTTAAGCGGGACCTACGAGCAGTACTTC

abundance: NA
d_gene: NA
j_gene: TRBJ1-2
v_gene: TRBV7-8
CDR3aa: CASSANGGIYGYTF
CDR3nt: TGTGCCAGCAGCGCAAATGGAGGGATTTATGGCTACACCTTC

abundance: once
d_gene: NA
j_gene: TRBJ2-7
v_gene: TRBV12-3/TRBV12-4
CDR3aa: CASSLGATLAYEQYF
CDR3nt: TGTGCCAGCAGTTTAGGGGCGACCCTGGCCTACGAGCAGTACTTC

abundance: NA
d_gene: TRBD1
j_gene: TRBJ1-2
v_gene: TRBV7-3
CDR3aa: CAGRTRGTGYGYGYTF
CDR3nt: TGTGCCGGCAGAACGCGCGGGACAGGATATGGCTATGGCTACACCTTC

abundance: few
d_gene: NA
j_gene: TRBJ1-2
v_gene: TRBV20-1
CDR3aa: CSAQVGGGYTF
CDR3nt: TGCAGTGCCCAGGTCGGGGGTGGCTACACCTTC

abundance: many
d_gene: NA
j_gene: TRBJ2-4
v_gene: TRBV15
CDR3aa: CATSRELAKNIQYF
CDR3nt: TGTGCCACCAGCAGAGAGCTAGCCAAAAACATTCAGTACTTC

abundance: few
d_gene: TRBD2
j_gene: TRBJ2-1
v_gene: TRBV20-1
CDR3aa: CSARLAALQYNEQFF
CDR3nt: TGCAGTGCGAGACTAGCGGCGCTACAGTACAATGAGCAGTTCTTC

abundance: NA
d_gene: NA
j_gene: TRBJ2-3
v_gene: TRBV3-1
CDR3aa: CASSQTRGDTQYF
CDR3nt: TGTGCCAGCAGCCAAACGAGGGGGGATACGCAGTATTTT

abundance: once
d_gene: TRBD1
j_gene: TRBJ1-6
v_gene: TRBV7-6
CDR3aa: CASSSGQGVPLHF
CDR3nt: TGTGCCAGCAGCTCGGGACAGGGGGTACCCCTCCACTTT

abundance: NA
d_gene: TRBD1
j_gene: TRBJ2-4
v_gene: TRBV20-1
CDR3aa: CSGQGAENIQYF
CDR3nt: TGCAGTGGTCAGGGGGCGGAAAACATTCAGTACTTC

abundance: few
d_gene: NA
j_gene: TRBJ1-5
v_gene: TRBV7-2
CDR3aa: CASSLQGTGDQPQHF
CDR3nt: TGTGCCAGCAGCTTGCAGGGGACGGGTGATCAGCCCCAGCATTTT

abundance: NA
d_gene: NA
j_gene: TRBJ2-1
v_gene: TRBV7-2
CDR3aa: CASSWGIRGNEQFF
CDR3nt: TGTGCCAGCAGCTGGGGTATCAGGGGTAATGAGCAGTTCTTC

abundance: few
d_gene: NA
j_gene: TRBJ2-7
v_gene: TRBV6-5
CDR3aa: CASRLTAHSYEQYF
CDR3nt: TGTGCCAGCAGGCTGACGGCACACTCCTACGAGCAGTACTTC

abundance: NA
d_gene: NA
j_gene: TRBJ1-2
v_gene: TRBV6-5
CDR3aa: CASSSLTPGDAYTF
CDR3nt: TGTGCCAGCAGTTCCCTGACACCTGGAGATGCCTACACCTTC

abundance: few
d_gene: NA
j_gene: TRBJ2-1
v_gene: TRBV3-1
CDR3aa: CASSLYRANPFSSYNEQFF
CDR3nt: TGTGCCAGCAGCCTATACCGGGCCAACCCTTTTAGCTCCTACAATGAGCAGTTCTTC

abundance: NA
d_gene: NA
j_gene: TRBJ1-1
v_gene: TRBV29-1
CDR3aa: CSVTSGEMSTEAFF
CDR3nt: TGCAGCGTCACCTCCGGGGAGATGAGCACTGAAGCTTTCTTT

abundance: few
d_gene: NA
j_gene: TRBJ2-7
v_gene: TRBV7-8
CDR3aa: CASSQTERWEQYF
CDR3nt: TGTGCCAGCAGCCAGACAGAAAGGTGGGAGCAGTACTTC

abundance: NA
d_gene: NA
j_gene: TRBJ2-7
v_gene: TRBV7-2
CDR3aa: CASSLRQWGGEQYF
CDR3nt: TGTGCCAGTAGCCTTAGACAGTGGGGCGGCGAGCAGTACTTC

abundance: NA
d_gene: NA
j_gene: TRBJ1-1
v_gene: TRBV5-6
CDR3aa: CASSLGQLPNTEAFF
CDR3nt: TGTGCCAGCAGCTTGGGACAGCTCCCGAACACTGAAGCTTTCTTT